Listed below are T cell receptor beta chains from one sample, sequenced in a study of blood T cell repertoires in COVID-19. The method was immunoSEQ multiplex PCR; TCRdb's version includes in-frame clones alone and lacks a portion of them. The sample has about 12,000 clones, 85% to 95% seen once. Sequencing was done on a sample of peripheral blood. These receptors all stem from a woman in her seventies with active COVID-19. The CDR3 runs from the conserved cysteine through the conserved F or W. Each record gives: V gene, J gene, clone size, CDR3 length, D gene, CDR3 DNA, CDR3 protein. A D gene is named only where the DNA matches it firmly. Rows may omit the clone size; those that give it use once, few, many or a size class.

TRBV10-2	TRBJ2-7	.	13	TRBD1	TGCGCCAGCAGTGCAGGGGGCTTGAACGAGCAGTACTTC	CASSAGGLNEQYF
TRBV5-6	TRBJ1-2	.	13	TRBD1	TGTGCCAGCAGCTGGGACAGGGCCGGTGGCTACACCTTC	CASSWDRAGGYTF
TRBV7-9	TRBJ2-5	.	12	.	TGTGCCAGCAGGTCCGAAGCGGAGACCCAGTACTTC	CASRSEAETQYF
TRBV28	TRBJ2-7	.	15	TRBD1	TGTGCCAGCAGCCTCCTCGGGACAGGGACCTACGAGCAGTACTTC	CASSLLGTGTYEQYF
TRBV6-2/TRBV6-3	TRBJ2-1	once	14	.	TGTGCCAGCAGTTACTCCGCAGGGGTCAATGAGCAGTTCTTC	CASSYSAGVNEQFF
TRBV5-4	TRBJ2-1	once	15	.	TGTGCCAGCAGCTTGGGGGGGGAAATTTACAATGAGCAGTTCTTC	CASSLGGEIYNEQFF
TRBV18	TRBJ2-4	.	18	.	TGTGCCAGCTCACGGACAGAATCCTCACCTGGAGACAAAAACATTCAGTACTTC	CASSRTESSPGDKNIQYF
TRBV10-1	TRBJ2-1	.	17	TRBD2	TGCGCCAGCAGTGAGTCGCTTAGCGGGAGATCCCGGAATGAGCAGTTCTTC	CASSESLSGRSRNEQFF
TRBV18	TRBJ1-3	.	14	.	TGTGCCAGCTCACCAGGGGCGACTGGAAACACCATATATTTT	CASSPGATGNTIYF
TRBV2	TRBJ2-7	.	12	.	TGTGCCAGCACCTCGAACAACTACGAGCAGTACTTC	CASTSNNYEQYF
TRBV29-1	TRBJ1-5	.	13	.	TGCAGCGTTGGAGACATTGGCAATCAGCCCCAGCATTTT	CSVGDIGNQPQHF
TRBV24-1	TRBJ1-2	.	14	TRBD1	TGTGCCACCAGTGCCGGACAGGGGCCCTATGGCTACACCTTC	CATSAGQGPYGYTF
TRBV7-8	TRBJ2-2	.	16	TRBD2	TGTGCCAGCAGCTTAGAAGCGGGAGGAGGGACCGGGGAGCTGTTTTTT	CASSLEAGGGTGELFF
TRBV18	TRBJ2-2	.	16	TRBD1	TGTGCCAGCTCAGAGGACAGGACCGCGAACACCGGGGAGCTGTTTTTT	CASSEDRTANTGELFF